Below, 5 T cell receptor beta chains from the same sample are listed, as sequenced in a study of cytomegalovirus exposure and HLA in healthy donors. A multiplex PCR was run with 60 Vbeta primers and 13 Jbeta primers. Generated by immunoSEQ multiplex PCR, the TCRdb table keeps only in-frame clones and is missing some. The sample has 190,000 or so clones; 75% to 90% are singletons. Sequenced: PBMCs. Receptors originate from a man in his fifties in good health and CMV-seronegative.

The chain links TRBV4-3 to TRBJ2-7, with 13 bases lining up with TRBD2. The V and J ends lost 1 base and 3 bases, in that order; junction bases with no gene match: 9. The CDR3 length is 18 residues. From germline, CDR1 is LGHNA and CDR2 YSLEER. This chain's CDR3 is CASSQGGQLAGGGYEQYF. The CDR3 coding sequence is TGCGCCAGCAGCCAAGGTGGGCAACTAGCGGGAGGGGGCTACGAGCAGTACTTC.

A few counts support this clone. The V call is TRBV6-6, the J call TRBJ1-2; 11 bases are shared with TRBD1. From germline, CDR1 is MNHNY and CDR2 SVGAGI (reference sequence). The CDR3 consists of 14 residues. J lost 4 bases, V lost 6 bases, and 4 bases had no gene match. CDR3 coding DNA: TGTGCCAGCAGGGGGACAGGGGGAATCTATGGCTACACCTTC. Amino acids: CASRGTGGIYGYTF.

The chain couples TRBV27 to TRBJ2-5; 15 bases align to TRBD2. This CDR3 has 15 amino acids. The J segment lost 4 bases and the V segment lost 5 bases, leaving 2 bases of the junction unmatched. CDR1 MNHEY and CDR2 SMNVEV come from the germline V gene (reference sequence). CDR3 sequence reads: CASSGGLAGGETQYF. CDR3 in DNA: TGTGCCAGCAGTGGGGGACTAGCGGGAGGAGAGACCCAGTACTTC.

The chain recombines TRBV7-9 with TRBJ2-7, with TRBD2 matching over 11 bases. This CDR3 contains 15 residues. After removal of 5 bases from V and 7 bases from J, the junction contained 10 bases not matched to a gene. Germline-derived CDR1 and CDR2 are SEHNR and FQNEAQ (reference sequence). CDR3 coding DNA: TGTGCCAGCAGCCCGGTACTAGCGGGGGCCGGGGAGCAGTACTTC. Translating it yields CASSPVLAGAGEQYF.

This chain connects TRBV5-5 to TRBJ2-1; D perhaps matches TRBD2 (6 bases). Germline CDR1 SGHKS, CDR2 YYEKEE (reference sequence). V shed 4 bases and J shed 4 bases, with 18 bases lying between them. There are 16 residues in the CDR3. The CDR3 DNA is TGTGCCAGCAGCGCCGAACCGGGACTGGAATACAATGAGCAGTTCTTC. It encodes CASSAEPGLEYNEQFF.